This T cell receptor beta chain was found in a study of blood T cell repertoires in COVID-19. Across the study: PBMCs, B-cell-depleted T cells, or T cells provided the cDNA or gDNA that made up the material.

Germline values: CDR1 MGHDK, CDR2 SYGVNS. The CDR3 runs to 15 residues. Trimming cost V 7 bases and J 6 bases, with 21 bases left between them. Profiled with immunoSEQ multiplex PCR; TCRdb holds only in-frame clones, not every one. The sample carries about 280,000 clones, roughly 91% recorded once. A single count supports this clone. The receptor's source is a man aged 35 to 55 with acute or convalescent COVID-19. Input material: peripheral blood. The rearrangement links TRBV25-1 to TRBJ1-1; D is possibly TRBD1 (6 bases). The CDR3 region is CASTGRGSFESEAFF. The CDR3 DNA sequence: TGTGCCAGCACTGGGAGGGGGTCGTTCGAGTCTGAAGCTTTCTTT.